The next 27 T cell receptor beta chains were all read from a single sample in a study of cytomegalovirus exposure and HLA in healthy donors. The primer mix had 60 Vbeta and 13 Jbeta primers. Clones were sequenced by immunoSEQ multiplex PCR, and TCRdb holds only the in-frame ones, with some missing. The sample lists some 85,000 clones, roughly four fifths occurring once. Sequenced material: PBMCs. The receptors come from a woman aged 40 to 50 in good health and CMV-seropositive.

The rearrangement uses TRBV4-3 and TRBJ2-1, with 8 bases matching TRBD1. This CDR3 is built from 15 residues. Trimming cost V 5 bases and J 6 bases; bases outside gene matches: 9. Germline V gene data show CDR1 as LGHNA and CDR2 as YSLEER. The CDR3: CASSNDRGISNEQFF. The DNA for the CDR3 is TGCGCCAGCAGCAACGACAGGGGCATTAGCAATGAGCAGTTCTTC.

V gene TRBV5-1 combines with J gene TRBJ2-7; no definite D call. V was trimmed by 0 bases and J by 3 bases, leaving 10 bases between them. The CDR3 is made up of 14 amino acids. The germline V gene has CDR1 SGHRS and CDR2 YFSETQ. Here the CDR3 reads CASSLAGPLYEQYF. CDR3 DNA: TGCGCCAGCAGCTTGGCGGGTCCCCTCTACGAGCAGTACTTC.

V and J are TRBV2 and TRBJ1-2; D not resolved. From germline, CDR1 is SNHLY and CDR2 FYNNEI. Trimming shortened V by 3 bases and J by 8 bases, and 16 bases separated the two germline ends. The CDR3 is 14 amino acids. CDR3 in amino acids: CASSEGSIYVGYTF. The CDR3 coding sequence is TGTGCCAGCAGTGAGGGCAGTATATATGTCGGCTACACCTTC. The whole variable domain, filled in from reference TRBV2 and TRBJ1-2, reads EPEVTQTPSHQVTQMGQEVILRCVPISNHLYFYWYRQILGQKVEFLVSFYNNEISEKSEIFDDQFSVERPDGSNFTLKIRSTKLEDSAMYFCASSEGSIYVGYTFGSGTRLTVV.

The V call is TRBV5-1, the J call TRBJ2-1; the match to TRBD1 covers 8 bases. Trimming at V came to 4 bases and at J to 6 bases, leaving 6 bases not matched to a gene. Germline V CDR1 and CDR2: SGHRS, YFSETQ. The CDR3 is 14 amino acids. CDR3 nucleotides: TGCGCCAGCAGCCCGGGACAGGAGCTCAATGAGCAGTTCTTC. Translating it yields CASSPGQELNEQFF.

This clone was observed a few times. The chain couples TRBV29-1 to TRBJ1-1, with D possibly TRBD1 on 5 matching bases. The CDR3 contains 13 residues. Trimming took 5 bases from V and 5 from J, leaving 15 bases between them. Germline CDR1 reads SQVTM; CDR2 reads ANQGSEA. The CDR3: CSVQPREGTEAFF. Written as DNA, the CDR3 is TGCAGCGTTCAGCCCAGGGAGGGAACTGAAGCTTTCTTT.

This rearrangement joins TRBV11-3 to TRBJ2-7, with 8 bases fitting TRBD2. Trimming at V came to 5 bases and at J to 6 bases, leaving 6 bases not matched to a gene. The length of the CDR3 is 13 residues. Germline CDR1 is SGHNT and CDR2 is YENEEA. The chain's CDR3 is CASSLGTRGEQYF. The CDR3 DNA is TGTGCCAGCAGCCTCGGGACTAGGGGCGAGCAGTACTTC.

This chain uses TRBV6-6 with TRBJ2-5, with D possibly being TRBD2 (6 bases). TRBJ2-7 explains the end of the DNA better; the J call may be wrong. Germline V gene sequence: CDR1 MNHNY, CDR2 SVGAGI (reference sequence). The CDR3 has 13 residues. As DNA, the CDR3 is TGTGCCAGCAGGGAGGGACCCCCCTACGAGCAGTACTTC. This translates into CASREGPPYEQYF.

This rearrangement joins TRBV6-6 to TRBJ1-4; D is possibly TRBD1 (6 bases). CDR3 size: 16 residues. V lost 6 bases and J 1 base, leaving 15 bases between the germline ends. The V gene's germline CDR1 is MNHNY and CDR2 SVGAGI (reference sequence). The CDR3 region is CASRPTTGLTNEKLFF. CDR3 DNA: TGTGCCAGCAGGCCTACCACAGGGCTAACTAATGAAAAACTGTTTTTT.

The chain combines TRBV7-9 with TRBJ2-7; tentative D call: TRBD1 (5 bases). The ends were cut back, 8 bases at V and 0 bases at J, with 5 bases in the middle. The CDR3 totals 11 residues. Per the germline V gene, CDR1 is SEHNR and CDR2 is FQNEAQ (reference sequence). The CDR3 nucleotides read TGTGCCAGCGACAGCTCCTACGAGCAGTACTTC. The encoded protein is CASDSSYEQYF.

The chain links TRBV7-3 to TRBJ2-3, with 10 nucleotides matching TRBD2. The CDR3 is 17 amino acids. V was clipped by 4 bases and J by 5 bases; unmatched bases: 12. Germline V gene sequence: CDR1 SGHTA, CDR2 FQGTGA. CDR3 in amino acids: CASSSAGGLAGVDTQYF. The CDR3 coding sequence is TGTGCCAGCAGCTCCGCCGGTGGTCTAGCGGGAGTAGATACGCAGTATTTT.

The chain combines TRBV7-8 with TRBJ2-1, with TRBD2 matching over 13 bases. The V gene end was trimmed by 5 bases and the J gene end by 8 bases; junction bases not matched to a gene: 12. CDR1 SGHVS and CDR2 FQNEAQ come from the germline V gene. CDR3 length equals 17 residues. The CDR3 is CASSKGTSGNRGDEQFF. CDR3 sequence (DNA): TGTGCCAGCAGCAAGGGGACTAGCGGGAATAGAGGCGATGAGCAGTTCTTC.

The rearrangement uses TRBV28 and TRBJ1-1, with a tentative D call TRBD1 (5 bases). V lost 2 bases and J lost 7, with 20 bases in between. The germline V gene encodes CDR1 MDHEN and CDR2 SYDVKM. This CDR3 has 16 amino acids. Here the CDR3 DNA reads TGTGCCAGCAGTTTAGCCGTGGGGCGGGGCTGGGTTGAAGCTTTCTTT. This encodes CASSLAVGRGWVEAFF.

V and J are TRBV6-6 and TRBJ1-4; D remains ambiguous. The CDR3 totals 14 residues. Deletions cut 5 bases from V and 0 bases from J, with 7 bases between. Germline V gives CDR1 MNHNY, CDR2 SVGAGI (reference sequence). CDR3 DNA sequence: TGTGCCAGCAGTGACACTGCAACTAATGAAAAACTGTTTTTT. Its protein is CASSDTATNEKLFF.

The V and J genes are TRBV28 and TRBJ2-5; 11 nucleotides match TRBD1. This CDR3 region has 15 residues. The V segment lost 6 bases and the J segment 2 bases; nucleotides outside the gene matches: 5. The germline CDR1 and CDR2 sequences are MDHEN and SYDVKM. CDR3 DNA: TGTGCCAGCAGCCTGGGACAGGGGGGGCAAGAGACCCAGTACTTC. It is translated as CASSLGQGGQETQYF.

The gene calls are TRBV5-1 and TRBJ1-1; D may be TRBD1 (6 bases). The V gene's germline CDR1 is SGHRS and CDR2 YFSETQ. This CDR3 region has 14 residues. Trimming took 4 bases from V and 0 from J, leaving 10 bases between them. The CDR3: CASSADSLNTEAFF. Written as DNA, the CDR3 is TGCGCCAGCAGCGCGGACAGCCTGAACACTGAAGCTTTCTTT. The full variable domain, in which reference TRBV5-1 and TRBJ1-1 provide the parts outside the CDR3, is KAGVTQTPRYLIKTRGQQVTLSCSPISGHRSVSWYQQTPGQGLQFLFEYFSETQRNKGNFPGRFSGRQFSNSRSEMNVSTLELGDSALYLCASSADSLNTEAFFGQGTRLTVV.

This chain links TRBV5-1 with TRBJ1-2; tentative D call: TRBD1 (6 bases). This CDR3 contains 16 residues. Looked up from germline, CDR1 is SGHRS and CDR2 is YFSETQ. Trimming stripped 0 bases from V and 7 bases from J, with 19 bases between. The CDR3 protein is CASSLAGEAAVGGYTF. The CDR3 bases are TGCGCCAGCAGCTTGGCAGGGGAAGCGGCAGTTGGTGGCTACACCTTC.

This clone appeared a few times. A junction boundary mismatches the germline segment, possibly from a read error. V usage is TRBV7-2 and J usage is TRBJ1-2; 8 nucleotides align to TRBD1. In germline, CDR1 is SGHTA, CDR2 FQGNSA. The CDR3 totals 13 residues. CDR3: CASSQEGDRGYTF. The CDR3 DNA is TGCGCCAGCAGCCAAGAGGGGGACAGGGGCTACACCTTC.

This CDR3 reads CASRPTSGSSTDTQYF. The CDR3 DNA reads as TGCGCCAGCAGACCGACTAGCGGGTCTAGCACAGATACGCAGTATTTT. This chain connects TRBV5-1 to TRBJ2-3; 10 nucleotides line up with TRBD2. Trimming at V came to 5 bases and at J to 0 bases, leaving 6 bases not matched to a gene. Germline V gives CDR1 SGHRS, CDR2 YFSETQ. The CDR3 is 16 residues long.

V is TRBV4-2 and J is TRBJ2-3, with D maybe TRBD1 (5 bases). CDR1 LGHNA and CDR2 YNFKEQ come from the germline V gene. V dropped 0 bases and J dropped 3 bases, with 16 bases sitting between them. CDR3 size: 17 residues. The CDR3 reads CASSQELRQGGTDTQYF. CDR3 DNA sequence: TGTGCCAGCAGCCAAGAATTAAGGCAGGGTGGAACAGATACGCAGTATTTT.

The chain uses TRBV7-8 and TRBJ2-1; 10 bases are shared with TRBD1. The germline gives CDR1 SGHVS, CDR2 FQNEAQ. The CDR3 covers 15 residues. J was trimmed by 6 bases and V by 1 base; bases with no gene match: 3. CDR3 sequence: CASSLGQGAGNEQFF. The CDR3 DNA sequence: TGTGCCAGCAGCTTAGGACAGGGGGCGGGCAATGAGCAGTTCTTC.

V gene TRBV30 combines with J gene TRBJ2-7, with 8 bases lining up with TRBD1. Germline loops: CDR1 GTSNPN, CDR2 SVGIG (reference sequence). This CDR3 has 15 amino acids. Trimming removed 3 bases from V and 0 bases from J; junction bases left unmatched: 7. CDR3 protein: CAWRDRDRISYEQYF. CDR3 in DNA: TGTGCCTGGAGAGACCGGGACAGGATCTCCTACGAGCAGTACTTC.

This chain connects TRBV28 to TRBJ2-2; no definite D call. Deletions cut 5 bases from V and 3 bases from J, with 19 bases between. Germline CDR1 is MDHEN and CDR2 is SYDVKM. The CDR3 has 17 amino acids. CDR3 DNA: TGTGCCAGCAGTACCCCGGAGCAAGCCGTCGACACCGGGGAGCTGTTTTTT. Translating gives CASSTPEQAVDTGELFF.

This clone was recorded a few times. The rearrangement joins TRBV6-5 to TRBJ1-1, with TRBD1 as a possible D gene (6 bases). Germline loops: CDR1 MNHEY, CDR2 SVGAGI. CDR3 length: 14 residues. The V end was cut by 2 bases, the J end by 5 bases, with 12 bases between. In DNA form, the CDR3 reads TGTGCCAGCAGTTACAGGGGGATGTGGACTGAAGCTTTCTTT. Protein product: CASSYRGMWTEAFF.

In DNA form, the CDR3 reads TGTGCCAGCAGTTTAGGGACAGGGGTTGTGAACGGGGAGCTGTTTTTT. This codes for CASSLGTGVVNGELFF. The chain recombines TRBV28 with TRBJ2-2; 10 bases agree with TRBD1. After removal of 2 bases from V and 7 bases from J, the junction contained 7 bases not matched to a gene. The CDR3 has 16 amino acids. Germline V CDR1 and CDR2: MDHEN, SYDVKM.

The chain couples TRBV2 to TRBJ2-3; a possible D gene is TRBD2 (6 bases). Trimming removed 7 bases at V and 2 bases at J, with 19 bases between. CDR1 and CDR2 from the germline V gene are SNHLY and FYNNEI. The CDR3 loop spans 16 amino acids. The CDR3 is CASTGFIADPTDTQYF. CDR3 DNA sequence: TGTGCCAGCACCGGGTTCATAGCGGACCCCACAGATACGCAGTATTTT.

The chain links TRBV6-5 to TRBJ1-1; D not resolved. Germline CDR1 is MNHEY and CDR2 is SVGAGI. V was shortened by 10 bases and J by 6 bases, with 15 bases between the two germline ends. This CDR3 has 12 residues. DNA of the CDR3: TGTGCCACCGGGGATGTTGGGGCTGAAGCTTTCTTT. Its protein is CATGDVGAEAFF.

The chain combines TRBV2 with TRBJ2-1; D gene ambiguous. This CDR3 is built from 17 residues. V was pared by 7 bases and J by 0 bases, with 19 bases between. CDR1 and CDR2 from the germline V gene are SNHLY and FYNNEI. The CDR3, as DNA: TGTGCCAGCAACCATCCGATGAGCTGGAGCTCCTACAATGAGCAGTTCTTC. This translates into CASNHPMSWSSYNEQFF.